The 18 T cell receptor beta chains below were found in one sample sequenced in a study of T cell responses to AZD1222 COVID-19 vaccine. Here immunoSEQ multiplex PCR was the method, and the copy in TCRdb shows in-frame clones only, minus some. The profile shows tens of thousands of clones, roughly 87% of them singletons. This sample comprised peripheral blood, obtained 28 days after the second AZD1222 dose. These receptors came from an adult who received the AZD1222 COVID-19 vaccine.

The CDR3 nucleotides read TGTGCCAGCAGCTCTCTGACAGGGGAAGATACGCAGTATTTT. It codes for CASSSLTGEDTQYF. The chain employs TRBV5-6 and TRBJ2-3, with TRBD1 identical over 8 bases. V was clipped by 3 bases and J by 5 bases; unmatched bases: 5. This CDR3 is built from 14 residues. Germline V gene data show CDR1 as SGHDT and CDR2 as YYEEEE.

This clone was picked up one time. The genes are TRBV10-1 and TRBJ1-1, with D tentatively TRBD1 (5 bases). Trimming shortened V by 5 bases and J by 0 bases, and 7 bases separated the two germline ends. The CDR3 contains 13 residues. Germline values: CDR1 WNHNN, CDR2 SYGVQD (reference sequence). CDR3 bases: TGCGCCAGCAGTCGGGGGATGAACACTGAAGCTTTCTTT. This encodes CASSRGMNTEAFF.

This rearrangement joins TRBV28 to TRBJ1-3, with D perhaps matching TRBD1 (5 bases). Trimming took off 1 base at V and 0 bases at J, with 10 bases between the two ends. The CDR3 runs 16 residues. CDR1 and CDR2 (germline): MDHEN, SYDVKM. CDR3 sequence (DNA): TGTGCCAGCAGTTTATCGGGACGCTACTCTGGAAACACCATATATTTT. It translates to CASSLSGRYSGNTIYF.

There are a few counts of this clone. The chain couples TRBV3-1 (or the pseudogene TRBV3-2) to TRBJ1-1; D is unclear. Germline V CDR1 and CDR2: LGHDT, YNNKEL (reference sequence). The CDR3 has 14 amino acids. The V gene lost 4 bases and the J gene lost 8 bases, with 17 bases spanning the gap. CDR3 sequence (DNA): TGTGCCAGCAGCCGGAAGGGCCCTCGCTGGGAAGCTTTCTTT. Its protein is CASSRKGPRWEAFF.

V gene TRBV5-1 combines with J gene TRBJ2-2; 9 positions match TRBD1. Losses at the gene ends were 3 bases for V and 5 bases for J; bases not matched to a gene: 5. The CDR3 loop spans 15 amino acids. CDR1 is SGHRS, CDR2 YFSETQ, per germline. The CDR3 reads CASSWGQGRTGELFF. Here the CDR3 DNA reads TGCGCCAGCAGCTGGGGACAGGGACGGACCGGGGAGCTGTTTTTT.

J is TRBJ1-4 and V is TRBV18; D may be TRBD1 (6 bases). Trimming removed 2 bases from V and 4 bases from J, with 17 bases in between. CDR3 length: 17 amino acids. Germline V lookup: CDR1 KGHSH, CDR2 LQKENI. The CDR3 reads CASSPSPTTGNNEKLFF. As DNA, the CDR3 is TGTGCCAGCTCACCAAGTCCGACGACAGGCAATAATGAAAAACTGTTTTTT.

This chain connects TRBV5-1 to TRBJ1-2; D perhaps matches TRBD1 (6 bases). Trimming stripped 4 bases from V and 8 bases from J, with 18 bases between. The CDR3 length is 14 residues. Germline V gene data show CDR1 as SGHRS and CDR2 as YFSETQ. CDR3 in amino acids: CASSIATGTQGYTF. The CDR3 DNA reads TGCGCCAGCAGCATAGCGACAGGTACACAGGGCTACACCTTC.

This chain connects TRBV27 to TRBJ1-2, with TRBD1 matching over 9 bases. V shed 5 bases, J shed 2 bases, and the junction held 3 bases outside the gene matches. Per germline, CDR1 MNHEY and CDR2 SMNVEV (reference sequence). The CDR3 extends over 14 amino acids. CDR3 in amino acids: CASSPDRGNYGYTF. CDR3 DNA sequence: TGTGCCAGCAGTCCGGACAGGGGAAACTATGGCTACACCTTC.

This sequence joins TRBV19 and TRBJ2-7; D might be TRBD1 (6 bases). V was pared by 3 bases and J by 1 base, with 25 bases between. Germline lookup yields CDR1 LNHDA and CDR2 SQIVND (reference sequence). The CDR3 runs 19 residues. The chain's CDR3 is CASSISFSQGRISSYEQYF. The CDR3 nucleotides read TGTGCCAGTAGTATTTCCTTTTCACAGGGTCGGATAAGTTCCTACGAGCAGTACTTC.

In DNA form, the CDR3 reads TGTGCCAGCAGTTATACCGCCGAGTATGGCTACACCTTC. Translated, it gives CASSYTAEYGYTF. The rearrangement joins TRBV6-2 or TRBV6-3 to TRBJ1-2; D remains unclear. The CDR3 consists of 13 residues. Germline CDR1 reads MNHEY; CDR2 reads SVGEGT. Trimming stripped 3 bases from V and 5 bases from J, with 10 bases between.

The V call is TRBV6-5, the J call TRBJ2-7; D is unresolved. Germline V gene lookup returns CDR1 MNHEY and CDR2 SVGAGI. This CDR3 is 13 amino acids long. Trimming removed 2 bases at V and 3 bases at J, with 8 bases between. As DNA, the CDR3 is TGTGCCAGCAGTTACCGACTTGACTACGAGCAGTACTTC. Translation: CASSYRLDYEQYF.

The chain uses TRBV10-1 and TRBJ2-1, with D perhaps TRBD2 (5 bases). CDR1 and CDR2 (germline): WNHNN, SYGVQD (reference sequence). Trimming removed 6 bases from V and 5 bases from J, with 17 bases in between. The length of the CDR3 is 15 residues. The DNA of the CDR3 is TGCGCCAGCAGCGCCCGGAGGTCCGGCCACAATGAGCAGTTCTTC. Translating it yields CASSARRSGHNEQFF.

The sample holds one count of this clone. The DNA for the CDR3 is TGTGCCAGCAGTTTAGGCTGGGGGTTGGCTGAAGCTTTCTTT. It is translated as CASSLGWGLAEAFF. The chain is built from TRBV27 and TRBJ1-1; tentatively, D is TRBD1 (5 bases). Germline CDR1 and CDR2: MNHEY and SMNVEV (reference sequence). CDR3 length: 14 residues. V was clipped by 2 bases and J by 6 bases, with 13 bases between them.

This clone was found a few times. The V call is TRBV19, the J call TRBJ2-6; D is unclear. Germline assignment: CDR1 LNHDA and CDR2 SQIVND (reference sequence). The V and J ends lost 1 base and 1 base respectively, with 5 bases between them. The CDR3 spans 15 residues. For the CDR3, the DNA is TGTGCCAGTAGTATAGGTCAATCTGGGGCCAACGTCCTGACTTTC. It is translated as CASSIGQSGANVLTF.

V usage is TRBV6-5 and J usage is TRBJ1-5; D ambiguous. The CDR3 is 13 residues long. V lost 5 bases and J lost 4, with 9 bases in between. CDR1 MNHEY and CDR2 SVGAGI come from the germline V gene. The CDR3 DNA follows: TGTGCCAGCAGTACTGAGACTAATCAGCCCCAGCATTTT. Residues: CASSTETNQPQHF.

This chain connects TRBV2 to TRBJ2-3; unclear D gene. The V end was cut by 6 bases, the J end by 2 bases, with 3 bases between. The CDR3 covers 11 residues. CDR1 and CDR2 from the germline V gene are SNHLY and FYNNEI. The CDR3 sequence: CASSPTDTQYF. CDR3 DNA: TGTGCCAGCAGCCCCACAGATACGCAGTATTTT. Full variable domain (missing parts from reference TRBV2 and TRBJ2-3): EPEVTQTPSHQVTQMGQEVILRCVPISNHLYFYWYRQILGQKVEFLVSFYNNEISEKSEIFDDQFSVERPDGSNFTLKIRSTKLEDSAMYFCASSPTDTQYFGPGTRLTVL.

This clone was counted once. The genes are TRBV7-2 and TRBJ2-1, with D possibly TRBD2 on 7 matching bases. CDR1 and CDR2 (germline): SGHTA, FQGNSA. This CDR3 spans 13 amino acids. V was clipped by 0 bases and J by 10 bases, with 10 bases between them. This CDR3 reads CASSLAGGGEQFF. The CDR3 DNA sequence: TGTGCCAGCAGCTTAGCGGGAGGGGGGGAGCAGTTCTTC.

The chain couples TRBV27 to TRBJ2-5, with 11 positions matching TRBD1. Germline trimming cut 5 bases from V and 3 bases from J; bases unmatched to any gene: 5. The CDR3 consists of 15 residues. The germline gives CDR1 MNHEY, CDR2 SMNVEV (reference sequence). The CDR3 is CASSGDRGTKETQYF. In nucleotides, the CDR3 is TGTGCCAGCAGTGGGGACAGGGGGACGAAAGAGACCCAGTACTTC.